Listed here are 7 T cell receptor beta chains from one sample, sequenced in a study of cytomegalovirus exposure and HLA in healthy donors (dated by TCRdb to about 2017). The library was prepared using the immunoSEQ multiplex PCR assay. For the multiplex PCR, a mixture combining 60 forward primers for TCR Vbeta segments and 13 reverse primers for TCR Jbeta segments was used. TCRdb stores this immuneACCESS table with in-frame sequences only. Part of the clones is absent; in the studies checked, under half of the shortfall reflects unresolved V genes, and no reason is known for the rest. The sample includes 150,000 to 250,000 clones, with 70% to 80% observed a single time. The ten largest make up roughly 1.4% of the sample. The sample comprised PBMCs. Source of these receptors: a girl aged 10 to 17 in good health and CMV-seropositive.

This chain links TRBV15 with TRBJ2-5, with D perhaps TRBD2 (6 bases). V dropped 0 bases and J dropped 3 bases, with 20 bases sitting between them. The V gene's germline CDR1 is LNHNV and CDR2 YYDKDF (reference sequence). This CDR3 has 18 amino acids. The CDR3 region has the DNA TGTGCCACCAGCAGAGAGCAGGACGGAGGGGCGGGAAAAGAGACCCAGTACTTC. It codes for CATSREQDGGAGKETQYF.

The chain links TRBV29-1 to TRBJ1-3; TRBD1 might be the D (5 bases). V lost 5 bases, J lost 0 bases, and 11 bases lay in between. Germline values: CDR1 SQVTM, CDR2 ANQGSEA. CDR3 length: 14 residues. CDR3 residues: CSVYDSDSGNTIYF. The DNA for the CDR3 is TGCAGCGTTTATGACAGTGACTCTGGAAACACCATATATTTT.

CDR3 bases: TGTGCCAGTAGTATTTCGGCGGGGGGCGGGGAGACCCAGTACTTC. It is translated as CASSISAGGGETQYF. The chain recombines TRBV19 with TRBJ2-5, with 8 bases aligning to TRBD2. There are 15 residues in the CDR3. V lost 3 bases to trimming and J lost 5 bases; unmatched junction nucleotides: 8. Germline values: CDR1 LNHDA, CDR2 SQIVND (reference sequence).

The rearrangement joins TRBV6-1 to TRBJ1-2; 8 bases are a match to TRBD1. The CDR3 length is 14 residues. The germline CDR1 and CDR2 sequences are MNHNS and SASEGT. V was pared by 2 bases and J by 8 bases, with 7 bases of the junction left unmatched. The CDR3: CASSETAGGEGYTF. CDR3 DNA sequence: TGTGCCAGCAGTGAAACGGCAGGGGGCGAGGGCTACACCTTC.

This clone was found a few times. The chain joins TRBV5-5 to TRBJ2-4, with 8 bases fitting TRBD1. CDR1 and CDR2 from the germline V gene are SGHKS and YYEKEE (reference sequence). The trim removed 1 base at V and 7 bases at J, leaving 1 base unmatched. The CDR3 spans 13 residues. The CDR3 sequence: CASSLQGANIQYF. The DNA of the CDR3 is TGTGCCAGCAGCTTGCAGGGGGCGAACATTCAGTACTTC.

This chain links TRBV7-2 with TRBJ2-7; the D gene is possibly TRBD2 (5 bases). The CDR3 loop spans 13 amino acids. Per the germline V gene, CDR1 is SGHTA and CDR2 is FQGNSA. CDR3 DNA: TGTGCGAGCGGCGAAGACAACACCTACGAGCAGTACTTC. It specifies CASGEDNTYEQYF.

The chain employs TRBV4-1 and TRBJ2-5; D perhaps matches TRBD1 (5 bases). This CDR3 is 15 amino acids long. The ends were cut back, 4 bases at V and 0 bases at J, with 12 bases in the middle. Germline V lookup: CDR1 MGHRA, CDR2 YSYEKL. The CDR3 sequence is CASSPKDINQETQYF. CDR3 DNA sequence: TGCGCCAGCAGCCCCAAGGACATAAACCAAGAGACCCAGTACTTC.